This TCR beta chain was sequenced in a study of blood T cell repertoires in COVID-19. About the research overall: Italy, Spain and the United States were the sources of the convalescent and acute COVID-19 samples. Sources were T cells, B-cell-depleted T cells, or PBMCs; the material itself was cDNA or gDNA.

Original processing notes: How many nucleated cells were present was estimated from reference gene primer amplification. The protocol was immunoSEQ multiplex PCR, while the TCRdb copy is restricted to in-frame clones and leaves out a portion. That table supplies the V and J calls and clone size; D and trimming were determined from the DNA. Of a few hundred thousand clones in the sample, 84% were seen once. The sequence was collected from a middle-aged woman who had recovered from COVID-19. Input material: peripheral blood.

The CDR3 coding sequence is TGTGCCAGCAGCTCCGGGACAGGCTATGAAAAACTGTTTTTT. Its protein is CASSSGTGYEKLFF. This chain uses TRBV5-8 with TRBJ1-4; 8 bases match TRBD1. Looked up from germline, CDR1 is SGHTS and CDR2 is YDEGEE. This CDR3 spans 14 amino acids. V trimming: 3 bases; J trimming: 6 bases; junction bases outside the gene matches: 4.